Listed below are T cell receptor beta chains from one sample, sequenced in a study of T cell responses to AZD1222 COVID-19 vaccine. TCRdb keeps only in-frame clones here, not all; method: immunoSEQ multiplex PCR. The sample lists about 140,000 clones, around 90% occurring once. The specimen comprised peripheral blood, sampled 28 days after the second dose of the MenACWY control vaccine. The receptors were gathered from an adult who received the MenACWY meningococcal vaccine as a control. Each CDR3 is given with its conserved first and last residue. D genes are given only for firm matches. Rows give clone size only sometimes, using once, few, many, or a class for an expanded clone.

NA	TRBV7-9	TRBJ1-5	NA	CASSSRDNQPQHF	TGTGCCAGCAGCTCGCGGGACAATCAGCCCCAGCATTTT
NA	TRBV19	TRBJ1-5	TRBD1	CASSIEARDRVGQPQHF	TGTGCCAGTAGTATAGAGGCGAGGGACAGGGTAGGCCAGCCCCAGCATTTT
NA	TRBV5-1	TRBJ1-5	TRBD1	CASSLGQGGNQPQHF	TGCGCCAGCAGCTTGGGACAGGGTGGCAATCAGCCCCAGCATTTT
NA	TRBV28	TRBJ1-5	TRBD1	CASRGGQGNQPQHF	TGTGCCAGCAGGGGGGGACAGGGTAATCAGCCCCAGCATTTT
NA	TRBV5-4	TRBJ1-1	NA	CASSLFGVGTEAFF	TGTGCCAGCAGCTTGTTTGGGGTCGGTACTGAAGCTTTCTTT
few	TRBV5-1	TRBJ2-7	TRBD2	CASSMTSGTYEQYF	TGCGCCAGCAGCATGACTAGCGGTACCTACGAGCAGTACTTC
NA	TRBV5-8	TRBJ1-4	NA	CAREQEKLFF	TGTGCCAGGGAACAGGAAAAACTGTTTTTT
NA	TRBV28	TRBJ2-7	TRBD1	CASSSPGGSYEQYF	TGTGCCAGCAGTTCCCCAGGGGGTTCCTACGAGCAGTACTTC
NA	TRBV5-4	TRBJ2-7	NA	CASSLSGSNYEQYF	TGTGCCAGCAGCTTATCAGGGTCGAACTACGAGCAGTACTTC
NA	TRBV19	TRBJ2-2	TRBD2	CASSILGLAGDTGELFF	TGTGCCAGTAGTATACTCGGACTAGCGGGAGACACCGGGGAGCTGTTTTTT
NA	TRBV19	TRBJ2-1	NA	CASSIGGPGFEQFF	TGTGCCAGTAGTATTGGGGGACCAGGGTTCGAGCAGTTCTTC
once	TRBV27	TRBJ1-1	TRBD1	CASSLGRTGGTEAFF	TGTGCCAGCAGTTTGGGACGGACAGGAGGAACTGAAGCTTTCTTT
NA	TRBV2	TRBJ2-6	NA	CARYNSGANVLTF	TGTGCCAGGTACAACTCTGGGGCCAACGTCCTGACTTTC
NA	TRBV7-9	TRBJ2-1	TRBD1	CASSSGQTGGNEQFF	TGTGCCAGCAGCTCGGGGCAGACAGGGGGCAATGAGCAGTTCTTC
NA	TRBV2	TRBJ1-6	NA	CASSDVGIDNSPLHF	TGTGCCAGCAGTGACGTGGGGATCGATAATTCACCCCTCCACTTT
NA	TRBV5-1	TRBJ1-2	NA	CASSSPPTNYGYTF	TGCGCCAGCAGCTCCCCCCCGACAAACTATGGCTACACCTTC
NA	TRBV4-3	TRBJ1-1	NA	CASSQGGAGGTEAFF	TGCGCCAGCAGCCAAGGGGGGGCCGGCGGCACTGAAGCTTTCTTT
NA	TRBV5-1	TRBJ2-7	NA	CASSLGRDQYF	TGCGCCAGCAGCTTGGGCCGGGATCAGTACTTC
NA	TRBV15	TRBJ2-7	NA	CATEGNYEQYF	TGTGCCACCGAAGGGAATTACGAGCAGTACTTC
NA	TRBV30	TRBJ2-7	NA	CAWSTTSNYEQYF	TGTGCCTGGAGTACCACGTCTAACTACGAGCAGTACTTC
few	TRBV11-1	TRBJ1-1	TRBD1	CASSSQGDTEAFF	TGTGCCAGCAGCTCACAGGGGGACACTGAAGCTTTCTTT
NA	TRBV7-2	TRBJ2-7	NA	CASSLDRLTYEQYF	TGTGCCAGCAGCCTAGACAGGCTTACCTACGAGCAGTACTTC
NA	TRBV12-3/TRBV12-4	TRBJ1-6	NA	CASSLTQDSPLHF	TGTGCCAGCAGTTTAACCCAGGATTCACCCCTCCACTTT
NA	TRBV2	TRBJ1-6	NA	CASRAQGLSNSPLHF	TGTGCCAGCAGGGCACAGGGTCTAAGCAATTCACCCCTCCACTTT
NA	TRBV7-2	TRBJ2-1	TRBD1	CAETGGNEQFF	TGTGCAGAAACAGGGGGGAATGAGCAGTTCTTC
NA	TRBV18	TRBJ2-2	TRBD1	CASSPGTGRIGELFF	TGTGCCAGCTCACCCGGGACAGGGAGGATCGGGGAGCTGTTTTTT
NA	TRBV6-5	TRBJ1-2	NA	CASSEGRINSGYTF	TGTGCCAGCAGCGAGGGACGAATTAATAGTGGCTACACCTTC
NA	TRBV10-3	TRBJ1-2	TRBD1	CAIKTTGTNDGYTF	TGTGCCATCAAAACGACAGGGACTAATGATGGCTACACCTTC
NA	TRBV6-4	TRBJ2-7	NA	CASSVSDGFSYEQYF	TGTGCCAGCAGTGTATCAGACGGGTTCTCCTACGAGCAGTACTTC
NA	TRBV11-2	TRBJ2-7	NA	CASSLRTDEQYF	TGTGCCAGCAGCTTACGGACCGACGAGCAGTACTTC
once	TRBV2	TRBJ2-7	TRBD1	CASSDRTGSYEQYF	TGTGCCAGCAGCGACAGGACAGGCTCCTACGAGCAGTACTTC
NA	TRBV27	TRBJ2-1	TRBD1	CASSIGRQGASYNEQFF	TGTGCCAGCAGTATTGGACGACAGGGGGCCTCCTACAATGAGCAGTTCTTC
NA	TRBV6-5	TRBJ2-7	NA	CASTRNQGTYEQYF	TGTGCCAGCACCCGCAATCAGGGAACCTACGAGCAGTACTTC
NA	TRBV7-2	TRBJ2-1	NA	CASSLGISGSYNEQFF	TGTGCCAGCAGCTTAGGGATATCGGGCTCCTACAATGAGCAGTTCTTC
NA	TRBV11-2	TRBJ2-3	TRBD2	CASSTRTSGLSTDTQYF	TGTGCCAGCAGCACCCGGACTAGCGGTTTAAGCACAGATACGCAGTATTTT
NA	TRBV30	TRBJ2-2	NA	CAWSVGLTLFF	TGTGCCTGGAGTGTCGGTCTCACCCTGTTTTTT
NA	TRBV28	TRBJ2-7	NA	CASPRYRAFYEQYF	TGTGCCAGCCCAAGGTACAGGGCTTTCTACGAGCAGTACTTC
few	TRBV24-1	TRBJ2-3	TRBD2	CATSEGTSGATDTQYF	TGTGCCACCAGTGAGGGGACTAGCGGGGCCACAGATACGCAGTATTTT
NA	TRBV4-3	TRBJ1-2	NA	CASSQEDGGNRGYTF	TGCGCCAGCAGCCAAGAAGACGGGGGGAATCGTGGCTACACCTTC
once	TRBV9	TRBJ2-5	NA	CASSVGAEPQETQYF	TGTGCCAGCAGCGTGGGAGCGGAGCCCCAAGAGACCCAGTACTTC
NA	TRBV19	TRBJ2-6	NA	CASRFSGANVLTF	TGTGCCAGTAGGTTTTCTGGGGCCAACGTCCTGACTTTC
NA	TRBV6-1	TRBJ2-7	NA	CASSELTGLSNEQYF	TGTGCCAGCAGTGAATTAACAGGGTTGTCCAACGAGCAGTACTTC
NA	TRBV23-1	TRBJ1-5	NA	CASSHRVHQPQHF	TGCGCCAGCAGTCACAGGGTCCATCAGCCCCAGCATTTT
NA	TRBV28	TRBJ1-2	NA	CASTRGGAIYGYTF	TGTGCCAGCACCCGGGGGGGGGCGATCTATGGCTACACCTTC
NA	TRBV7-2	TRBJ2-5	NA	CASSLGWMETQYF	TGTGCCAGCAGCTTAGGCTGGATGGAGACCCAGTACTTC
NA	TRBV11-2	TRBJ1-1	NA	CASSLVRNTEAFF	TGTGCCAGCAGCTTAGTCAGAAACACTGAAGCTTTCTTT
NA	TRBV3-1/TRBV3-2	TRBJ2-3	TRBD2	CASSPSGRIDTQYF	TGTGCCAGCAGCCCCAGCGGGAGAATAGATACGCAGTATTTT
once	TRBV7-9	TRBJ1-1	NA	CASSLEGRTEAFF	TGTGCCAGCAGCTTAGAGGGAAGAACTGAAGCTTTCTTT
NA	TRBV10-2	TRBJ2-7	TRBD1	CASSPPGQAYEQYF	TGCGCCAGCAGTCCTCCGGGACAGGCCTACGAGCAGTACTTC
NA	TRBV3-1/TRBV3-2	TRBJ1-5	NA	CASSQDRREGISF	TGTGCCAGCAGCCAAGATCGCAGGGAAGGGATCAGTTTT
NA	TRBV10-3	TRBJ1-2	NA	CAISDPSLWGYTF	TGTGCCATCAGTGATCCTTCCCTTTGGGGCTACACCTTC